Presented here are 32 T cell receptor beta chains from one specimen sequenced in a study of T cell responses to AZD1222 COVID-19 vaccine. Clones were sequenced by immunoSEQ multiplex PCR, and TCRdb holds only the in-frame ones, with some missing. The data contain 90,000 to 150,000 clones, 86% of them seen just once; the ten biggest clones take up 15% to 20%. The sample in question was peripheral blood, obtained 28 days after the second AZD1222 dose. These receptors came from an adult who received the AZD1222 COVID-19 vaccine.

V is TRBV12-3 or TRBV12-4 and J is TRBJ2-3; D is uncertain. Trimming stripped 3 bases from V and 10 bases from J, with 11 bases between. The CDR3 is 12 amino acids. CDR3 coding DNA: TGTGCCAGCAGTTTCCTTTTCCCCGCGCAGTATTTT. Its protein product is CASSFLFPAQYF.

This chain uses TRBV6-1 with TRBJ2-7, with D unresolved. This CDR3 spans 13 amino acids. V lost 3 bases, J lost 0 bases, and 6 bases lay in between. The germline CDR1 and CDR2 sequences are MNHNS and SASEGT. The CDR3 nucleotides are TGTGCCAGCAGTGAGTACGTCTCCTACGAGCAGTACTTC. It specifies CASSEYVSYEQYF.

The chain has TRBV3-1 (or the pseudogene TRBV3-2) and TRBJ2-5; maybe TRBD1 (6 bases). Germline assignment: CDR1 LGHDT and CDR2 YNNKEL (reference sequence). The CDR3 consists of 15 residues. Trimming shortened V by 3 bases and J by 3 bases, and 14 bases separated the two germline ends. The CDR3 reads CASSHHSRGKETQYF. The CDR3 region has the DNA TGTGCCAGCAGCCACCATTCGAGGGGGAAAGAGACCCAGTACTTC.

This clone occurred a few times. The genes are TRBV19 and TRBJ1-3; no clear D. The CDR3 runs to 15 residues. The germline V gene encodes CDR1 LNHDA and CDR2 SQIVND (reference sequence). V was clipped by 3 bases and J by 0 bases, with 9 bases between them. The chain's CDR3 is CASSMGAGSGNTIYF. As DNA, the CDR3 is TGTGCCAGTAGTATGGGAGCTGGCTCTGGAAACACCATATATTTT.

V is TRBV2 and J is TRBJ2-7; possible D gene TRBD2, 6 bases. The germline CDR1 and CDR2 sequences are SNHLY and FYNNEI. CDR3 length equals 12 residues. Trimming removed 6 bases from V and 6 bases from J, with 12 bases in between. In nucleotides, the CDR3 is TGTGCCAGCAGGGTGACTAGATCCGAGCAGTACTTC. It encodes CASRVTRSEQYF.

The chain employs TRBV11-2 and TRBJ1-1; D is unresolved. The CDR3 is made up of 13 amino acids. V dropped 1 base and J dropped 4 bases, with 7 bases sitting between them. Germline CDR1 reads SGHAT; CDR2 reads FQNNGV. CDR3 DNA sequence: TGTGCCAGCAGCTTAGCAAGGGCCACTGAAGCTTTCTTT. This encodes CASSLARATEAFF. Using reference TRBV11-2 and TRBJ1-1 for the parts outside the CDR3, the full variable domain is EAGVAQSPRYKIIEKRQSVAFWCNPISGHATLYWYQQILGQGPKLLIQFQNNGVVDDSQLPKDRFSAERLKGVDSTLKIQPAKLEDSAVYLCASSLARATEAFFGQGTRLTVV.

V and J are TRBV28 and TRBJ2-5; D remains ambiguous. V was pared by 5 bases and J by 0 bases, with 19 bases between. Germline V gives CDR1 MDHEN, CDR2 SYDVKM. The length of the CDR3 is 17 residues. Here the CDR3 reads CASSPQLDTPYQETQYF. CDR3 bases: TGTGCCAGCAGTCCTCAACTCGACACCCCCTACCAAGAGACCCAGTACTTC.

The rearrangement joins TRBV10-3 to TRBJ1-5, with TRBD1 as a possible D gene (5 bases). In germline, CDR1 is ENHRY, CDR2 SYGVKD. The ends were cut back, 7 bases at V and 4 bases at J, with 11 bases in the middle. The CDR3 consists of 13 residues. This CDR3 reads CAINRDRNQPQHF. The CDR3 coding sequence is TGTGCCATCAATAGGGACCGAAATCAGCCCCAGCATTTT.

The chain uses TRBV28 and TRBJ1-4; TRBD1 might be the D (6 bases). The length of the CDR3 is 17 residues. CDR1 is MDHEN and CDR2 is SYDVKM in the germline V gene. The ends were cut back, 5 bases at V and 5 bases at J, with 21 bases in the middle. The CDR3, as DNA: TGTGCCAGCAGTCGAGACCCACCCCGGACAGCGAATGAAAAACTGTTTTTT. It codes for CASSRDPPRTANEKLFF.

The rearrangement links TRBV6-4 to TRBJ2-7; D not certain. V lost 10 bases and J lost 9, with 7 bases in between. The length of the CDR3 is 8 residues. Germline V gene lookup returns CDR1 MRHNA and CDR2 SNTAGT. CDR3 nucleotide sequence: TGTGCCATCCGTGGGCAGTACTTC. Its protein is CAIRGQYF.

V gene TRBV10-3 combines with J gene TRBJ2-3; possibly TRBD1 or TRBD2 for D (6 bases each). Germline V gene sequence: CDR1 ENHRY, CDR2 SYGVKD. The length of the CDR3 is 14 residues. V lost 8 bases, J lost 2 bases, and 14 bases lay in between. The CDR3 sequence is CAIDGGAITDTQYF. The CDR3 DNA sequence: TGTGCCATCGACGGGGGCGCAATCACAGATACGCAGTATTTT.

The rearrangement joins TRBV4-1 to TRBJ2-2; D possibly matches TRBD1 or TRBD2 (5 bases each). The CDR3 is 17 amino acids. The germline CDR1 and CDR2 sequences are MGHRA and YSYEKL. V shed 0 bases and J shed 5 bases, with 16 bases lying between them. For the CDR3, the DNA is TGCGCCAGCAGCCAAGAGTCGGCAGGGAGTGGGACCGGGGAGCTGTTTTTT. It codes for CASSQESAGSGTGELFF.

The chain links TRBV30 to TRBJ1-2; the D gene is possibly TRBD1 (5 bases). Trimming stripped 5 bases from V and 7 bases from J, with 14 bases between. This CDR3 has 12 amino acids. The V gene's germline CDR1 is GTSNPN and CDR2 SVGIG (reference sequence). Written as DNA, the CDR3 is TGTGCCTGGCAAGCTCAGAGGGGTGGCTACACCTTC. This codes for CAWQAQRGGYTF.

This clone was counted a single time. This chain connects TRBV24-1 to TRBJ2-7; 11 bases are a match to TRBD1. Germline values: CDR1 KGHDR, CDR2 SFDVKD. V shed 3 bases, J shed 3 bases, and the junction held 3 bases outside the gene matches. CDR3 length equals 15 residues. CDR3 nucleotide sequence: TGTGCCACCAGTGATCCGGGACAGGGGGACTACGAGCAGTACTTC. Amino acid sequence: CATSDPGQGDYEQYF.

The table lists this clone with a few counts. This rearrangement joins TRBV28 to TRBJ1-5; D unresolved. The V gene lost 3 bases and the J gene lost 6 bases, with 6 bases spanning the gap. Looked up from germline, CDR1 is MDHEN and CDR2 is SYDVKM. The CDR3 is 12 residues long. The CDR3 DNA sequence: TGTGCCAGCAGTTTTCTTAGTCAGCCCCAGCATTTT. Its translation is CASSFLSQPQHF.

This clone was counted once. V usage is TRBV7-2 and J usage is TRBJ2-7; D is possibly TRBD2 (5 bases). There are 16 residues in the CDR3. Germline V gene data show CDR1 as SGHTA and CDR2 as FQGNSA. Trimming cost V 3 bases and J 3 bases, with 18 bases left between them. CDR3 loop: CASSFRTLPGIYEQYF. DNA for the CDR3: TGTGCCAGCAGCTTCCGGACCCTCCCCGGGATCTACGAGCAGTACTTC.

This clone showed up just a few times. The chain has TRBV7-2 and TRBJ2-1; D is unresolved. CDR1 is SGHTA, CDR2 FQGNSA, per germline. V lost 3 bases to trimming and J lost 9 bases, with 15 bases between them. The CDR3 runs to 14 residues. CDR3 in amino acids: CASSFEVTYGEQFF. The DNA of the CDR3 is TGTGCCAGCAGCTTTGAAGTAACCTATGGTGAGCAGTTCTTC.

The chain joins TRBV6-1 to TRBJ2-1, with TRBD1 matching over 8 bases. V lost 2 bases to trimming and J lost 3 bases; unmatched junction nucleotides: 3. The CDR3 sequence is 15 residues long. Germline V gene data show CDR1 as MNHNS and CDR2 as SASEGT. As DNA, the CDR3 is TGTGCCAGCAGTGAATCCACAGGGGGCTACAATGAGCAGTTCTTC. It is translated as CASSESTGGYNEQFF.

The genes are TRBV28 and TRBJ2-2; no definite D call. The germline V and J ends were trimmed by 1 base and 5 bases, with 5 bases remaining between them. CDR1 and CDR2 from the germline V gene are MDHEN and SYDVKM. The CDR3 is made up of 13 amino acids. CDR3 in amino acids: CASSLSSTGELFF. CDR3 nucleotide sequence: TGTGCCAGCAGTTTATCCTCGACCGGGGAGCTGTTTTTT.

The chain carries TRBV21-1 and TRBJ1-4. TRBV21-1 is a listed pseudogene. The CDR3 is 24 amino acids. CDR3 loop: CASSKEQRRVGAFRPLRAHEKLFF. DNA of the CDR3: TGTGCCAGCAGCAAAGAACAAAGAAGGGTCGGGGCCTTCAGACCTCTCCGAGCCCATGAAAAACTGTTTTTT.

The chain recombines TRBV10-3 with TRBJ1-2, with a tentative D call TRBD1 (6 bases). Germline V gene data show CDR1 as ENHRY and CDR2 as SYGVKD. With 3 bases removed from V and 3 bases from J, the gap between germline ends came to 8 bases. The CDR3 is 13 residues long. CDR3 in amino acids: CAISEQGYYGYTF. Written as DNA, the CDR3 is TGTGCCATCAGTGAACAGGGTTACTATGGCTACACCTTC.

The CDR3: CASSFRLAGAGANVLTF. The CDR3 DNA reads TGTGCCAGCAGTTTTCGTCTTGCAGGGGCTGGGGCCAACGTCCTGACTTTC. The chain joins TRBV27 to TRBJ2-6, with D possibly matching TRBD1 (6 bases). Germline assignment: CDR1 MNHEY and CDR2 SMNVEV (reference sequence). The CDR3 is made up of 17 amino acids. Deletions cut 3 bases from V and 2 bases from J, with 14 bases between.

The chain employs TRBV19 and TRBJ2-5; 8 bases align to TRBD2. V shed 0 bases and J 5 bases; nucleotides not matched to a gene: 14. Germline loops: CDR1 LNHDA, CDR2 SQIVND (reference sequence). This CDR3 has 18 amino acids. The CDR3 loop is CASSIDQRGSGVEETQYF. The DNA for the CDR3 is TGTGCCAGTAGTATAGATCAAAGAGGTAGCGGGGTCGAGGAGACCCAGTACTTC.

This chain joins TRBV27 and TRBJ1-1; 8 nucleotides line up with TRBD1. The germline V gene has CDR1 MNHEY and CDR2 SMNVEV (reference sequence). V gave up 6 bases and J gave up 4 bases; unmatched junction bases: 4. This CDR3 contains 13 residues. As DNA, the CDR3 is TGTGCCAGCAGGGGGACAGGAGCCACTGAAGCTTTCTTT. It yields the protein CASRGTGATEAFF.

The chain employs TRBV9 and TRBJ1-2, with D possibly TRBD1 on 6 matching bases. Germline CDR1 is SGDLS and CDR2 is YYNGEE. V was shortened by 3 bases and J by 8 bases, with 14 bases between the two germline ends. This CDR3 contains 13 residues. The CDR3 region is CASSDVQGRGYTF. The CDR3 DNA is TGTGCCAGCAGCGACGTACAGGGTCGCGGCTACACCTTC.

The chain links TRBV7-3 to TRBJ2-2; perhaps TRBD2 as D (5 bases). From germline, CDR1 is SGHTA and CDR2 FQGTGA. This CDR3 contains 15 residues. V lost 3 bases and J lost 1, with 9 bases in between. CDR3 sequence: CASSLLGGNTGELFF. CDR3 in DNA: TGTGCCAGCAGCTTGCTAGGAGGGAACACCGGGGAGCTGTTTTTT.

This clone showed up just once. The J gene is TRBJ2-7, the V gene TRBV7-9; no clear D gene. The CDR3 is made up of 12 amino acids. Trimming shortened V by 4 bases and J by 7 bases, and 11 bases separated the two germline ends. Germline lookup yields CDR1 SEHNR and CDR2 FQNEAQ (reference sequence). The CDR3: CASSSIRGEQYF. CDR3 coding DNA: TGTGCCAGCAGCTCCATCCGAGGAGAGCAGTACTTC.

CDR3 coding DNA: TGTGCCAGCAGTGACTCGGAGAACACTGAAGCTTTCTTT. The encoded protein is CASSDSENTEAFF. The gene calls are TRBV6-4 and TRBJ1-1; D ambiguous. CDR3 length equals 13 residues. V was trimmed by 0 bases and J by 1 base, leaving 3 bases between them. Germline CDR1 reads MRHNA; CDR2 reads SNTAGT.

This clone is a singleton in its sample. V usage is TRBV4-2 and J usage is TRBJ2-3; 7 bases are shared with TRBD1. There are 16 residues in the CDR3. Unmatched junction bases numbered 9, after V lost 1 base and J lost 5 bases. In germline, CDR1 is LGHNA, CDR2 YNFKEQ. The CDR3 reads CASSQVDRVFQDTQYF. CDR3 DNA sequence: TGTGCCAGCAGCCAAGTAGACAGGGTTTTTCAAGATACGCAGTATTTT.

The genes are TRBV2 and TRBJ1-6, with D unresolved. Germline V gene data show CDR1 as SNHLY and CDR2 as FYNNEI. V shed 3 bases and J shed 5 bases, with 11 bases lying between them. The CDR3 runs to 15 residues. CDR3 nucleotide sequence: TGTGCCAGCAGTGAGAATAGGGTCCATAATTCACCCCTCCACTTT. It encodes CASSENRVHNSPLHF.

The rearrangement joins TRBV10-3 to TRBJ2-2, with 13 nucleotides matching TRBD2. The V segment lost 5 bases and the J segment 4 bases; nucleotides outside the gene matches: 7. Germline V lookup: CDR1 ENHRY, CDR2 SYGVKD. CDR3 length equals 17 residues. The CDR3 reads CAISQEGLAGFTGELFF. DNA of the CDR3: TGTGCCATCAGTCAAGAGGGACTAGCGGGATTCACCGGGGAGCTGTTTTTT.

This clone has only a few counts. V and J are TRBV6-1 and TRBJ1-4; D not certain. Germline V gives CDR1 MNHNS, CDR2 SASEGT. This CDR3 spans 15 amino acids. V gave up 1 base and J gave up 7 bases, with 13 bases separating them. As DNA, the CDR3 is TGTGCCAGCAGTGAAGGTTGGGGTAATGGTGAAAAACTGTTTTTT. Translating gives CASSEGWGNGEKLFF.